The rows below give T cell receptor beta chains drawn from one sample of a study of naive and memory T cell subsets. One entry per CDR3 protein results from TCRdb running MiXCR on the UMI-ligation and nested PCR reads. The sample yields 95,000 to 150,000 distinct CDR3 sequences, roughly 36% seen once. Source material: central memory CD4+ T cells from blood. These receptors came from a human donor in good health. Each CDR3 is given with its conserved first and last residue. The order of the fields is D gene, V gene, clone size, J gene, CDR3 DNA, CDR3 protein. D genes are given only for firm matches. Rows may omit the clone size; those that give it use once, few, many or a size class.

D gene: -
V gene: TRBV4-3
clone size: -
J gene: TRBJ2-1
CDR3 DNA: TGCGCCAGCAGCCAAGAGAACTGGGGATATGGTGAGCAGTTCTTC
CDR3 protein: CASSQENWGYGEQFF

D gene: -
V gene: TRBV28
clone size: -
J gene: TRBJ2-7
CDR3 DNA: TGTGCCAGCAGTTTAGAGGGTTTCTACGAGCAGTACTTC
CDR3 protein: CASSLEGFYEQYF

D gene: -
V gene: TRBV11-2
clone size: -
J gene: TRBJ2-7
CDR3 DNA: TGTGCCAGCAGCTTAGGATTTGCGGGACTCGAGCAGTACTTC
CDR3 protein: CASSLGFAGLEQYF

D gene: TRBD2
V gene: TRBV7-2
clone size: few
J gene: TRBJ2-1
CDR3 DNA: TGTGCCAGCAGCGTGGGACTAGCGGGAAACAATGAGCAGTTCTTC
CDR3 protein: CASSVGLAGNNEQFF

D gene: -
V gene: TRBV10-2
clone size: -
J gene: TRBJ1-5
CDR3 DNA: TGCGCCAGCAATCGGGGGTTCAATCAGCCCCAGCATTTT
CDR3 protein: CASNRGFNQPQHF

D gene: -
V gene: TRBV9
clone size: -
J gene: TRBJ2-7
CDR3 DNA: TGTGCCAGCAGCGTAGAGGGAAGGGAGATGAACGAGCAGTACTTC
CDR3 protein: CASSVEGREMNEQYF

D gene: TRBD2
V gene: TRBV20-1
clone size: -
J gene: TRBJ2-5
CDR3 DNA: TGCAGTGCCAGGAGCGGGAGCCAAGAGACCCAGTACTTC
CDR3 protein: CSARSGSQETQYF

D gene: TRBD1
V gene: TRBV6-5
clone size: -
J gene: TRBJ1-5
CDR3 DNA: TGTGCCAGCAGACGGGGACAGCTTCAGCCCCAGCATTTT
CDR3 protein: CASRRGQLQPQHF

D gene: -
V gene: TRBV20-1
clone size: -
J gene: TRBJ2-1
CDR3 DNA: TGCAGTGCTAGTGGGGGCGTTCAGAATGAGCAGTTCTTC
CDR3 protein: CSASGGVQNEQFF

D gene: TRBD2
V gene: TRBV6-5
clone size: many
J gene: TRBJ2-7
CDR3 DNA: TGTGCCAGCAGTTCCCCGGGACTAGCTAATTACGAGCAGTACTTC
CDR3 protein: CASSSPGLANYEQYF

D gene: -
V gene: TRBV28
clone size: many
J gene: TRBJ2-7
CDR3 DNA: TGTGCCAGCAGTTCTATAACTCAGGCGTCGAGCTCCTACGAGCAGTACTTC
CDR3 protein: CASSSITQASSSYEQYF